Below, 8 T cell receptor beta chains from the same sample are listed, as sequenced in a study of Graves' ophthalmopathy and Graves' hyperthyroidism. RNA transcripts provided the template for amplifying TCR beta CDR3 regions. In the first round, RT-PCR was carried out with HTBI primers, and a multiplex PCR formed the second round. TCRdb reprocessed the multiplex PCR reads with MiXCR, giving one entry per CDR3 protein. The sample carries about 380,000 distinct CDR3 sequences, 15% recorded once. Sequencing was carried out using peripheral blood. These receptors all stem from a woman aged 18 to 35 with stable Graves' hyperthyroidism.

This clonotype was picked up many times. The chain links TRBV7-6 to TRBJ2-6; D is unresolved. V was shortened by 1 base and J by 8 bases, with 6 bases between the two germline ends. The V gene's germline CDR1 is SGHVS and CDR2 FNYEAQ. The CDR3 extends over 13 amino acids. The chain's CDR3 is CASSLGPPNVLTF. CDR3 coding DNA: TGTGCCAGCAGCTTAGGACCCCCCAACGTCCTGACTTTC. The full variable domain, completed using reference TRBV7-6 and TRBJ2-6, is GAGVSQSPRYKVTKRGQDVALRCDPISGHVSLYWYRQALGQGPEFLTYFNYEAQQDKSGLPNDRFSAERPEGSISTLTIQRTEQRDSAMYRCASSLGPPNVLTFGAGSRLTVL.

This clonotype has only one observation. The chain recombines TRBV6-1 with TRBJ2-5; TRBD2 matches 10 bases. Germline V gene sequence: CDR1 MNHNS, CDR2 SASEGT. Trimming removed 1 base from V and 5 bases from J; junction bases left unmatched: 4. The CDR3 contains 15 residues. This chain's CDR3 is CASSEVAGGFETQYF. CDR3 DNA: TGTGCCAGCAGTGAAGTAGCGGGGGGTTTTGAGACCCAGTACTTC.

In its sample, this clonotype was seen a few times. The chain employs TRBV12-3 or TRBV12-4 and TRBJ2-7; D ambiguous. The CDR3 sequence is 14 residues long. V was pared by 3 bases and J by 4 bases, with 13 bases between. The CDR3 region has the DNA TGTGCCAGCAGTTTTCCGATGTCTCGTTACGAGCAGTACTTC. This sequence encodes CASSFPMSRYEQYF.

This clonotype occurred many times. The gene calls are TRBV12-3 or TRBV12-4 and TRBJ1-2; D is perhaps TRBD1 (5 bases). Trimming took off 6 bases at V and 6 bases at J, with 23 bases between the two ends. This CDR3 comprises 16 residues. Here the CDR3 DNA reads TGTGCCAGCAGACACTTATGGGGGGGGATGGGGAATGGCTACACCTTC. It yields the protein CASRHLWGGMGNGYTF.

The sample holds a few counts of this clonotype. The chain is built from TRBV3-1 and TRBJ1-1, with 8 bases that match TRBD1. V was clipped by 4 bases and J by 6 bases; unmatched bases: 10. The CDR3 length is 15 residues. CDR1 and CDR2 (germline): LGHDT, YNNKEL (reference sequence). The CDR3, as DNA: TGTGCCAGCAGCCCAGTCAGTCAGGGGGCGGCTGAAGCTTTCTTT. Protein sequence: CASSPVSQGAAEAFF.

The table lists this clonotype with a few counts. A clone one base away is much larger, so this may be a read error. This rearrangement joins TRBV12-3 or TRBV12-4 to TRBJ1-1; no clear D. The CDR3 is 14 amino acids. Between the trimmed V and J ends, which lost 6 bases and 7 bases, there was a span of 18 bases. In DNA, the CDR3 is TGTGCCAGCAGCATACAGAGGGCGTCAGGTGAAGCTTTCTTT. As protein: CASSIQRASGEAFF.

This clonotype showed up many times. This sequence joins TRBV6-1 and TRBJ1-5, with 7 bases that match TRBD1. CDR1 and CDR2 from the germline V gene are MNHNS and SASEGT. CDR3 size: 15 residues. J gave up 0 bases and V 3 bases, and 2 bases lay outside the gene matches. CDR3 region: CASSETGYSNQPQHF. The CDR3 coding sequence is TGTGCCAGCAGTGAGACAGGGTATAGCAATCAGCCCCAGCATTTT.

There are many counts of this clonotype. The chain has TRBV6-2 or TRBV6-3 and TRBJ2-7; D tentatively reads TRBD1 or TRBD2 (6 bases each). V was cut by 6 bases and J by 7 bases, with 13 bases left in between. CDR1 is MNHEY, CDR2 SVGEGT, per germline. The length of the CDR3 is 12 residues. This CDR3 is CASRGGSREQYF. The DNA of the CDR3 is TGTGCCAGCAGAGGGGGGTCAAGGGAGCAGTACTTC.